The clone carrying this T cell receptor beta chain was detected only once. Its target is unknown. This entry belongs to a study of PD-1 blockade in classical Hodgkin lymphoma. Study overall: Intravenous nivolumab at 3 mg/kg was given to patients every 2 weeks.

The CDR3 has 17 residues. Trimming stripped 5 bases from V and 0 bases from J, with 17 bases between. Per germline, CDR1 SEHNR and CDR2 FQNEAQ (reference sequence). Whole-study findings and limits: The CD4+ diversity rise by C4D1 was clearest in complete responders. Complete responders showed a baseline diversity that resembled the diversity of newly diagnosed patients.

Generated by immunoSEQ multiplex PCR, the TCRdb table keeps only in-frame clones and is missing some. The sample yields roughly 16,000 clones, around 75% seen once. Brentuximab vedotin exposure varied among the patients, all of whom had relapsed after autologous stem cell transplantation. The receptor comes from a human donor with classical Hodgkin lymphoma. The chain recombines TRBV7-9 with TRBJ2-1; D may match TRBD1 or TRBD2 (5 bases each). Sequenced here: peripheral blood mononuclear cells (PBMCs), sampled at baseline. DNA of the CDR3: TGTGCCAGCAGCATGGGACCGCCCCGAAGCTCCTACAATGAGCAGTTCTTC. Protein sequence: CASSMGPPRSSYNEQFF. Combining the CDR3 with reference TRBV7-9 and TRBJ2-1 gives the whole variable domain DTGVSQNPRHKITKRGQNVTFRCDPISEHNRLYWYRQTLGQGPEFLTYFQNEAQLEKSRLLSDRFSAERPKGSFSTLEIQRTEQGDSAMYLCASSMGPPRSSYNEQFFGPGTRLTVL.